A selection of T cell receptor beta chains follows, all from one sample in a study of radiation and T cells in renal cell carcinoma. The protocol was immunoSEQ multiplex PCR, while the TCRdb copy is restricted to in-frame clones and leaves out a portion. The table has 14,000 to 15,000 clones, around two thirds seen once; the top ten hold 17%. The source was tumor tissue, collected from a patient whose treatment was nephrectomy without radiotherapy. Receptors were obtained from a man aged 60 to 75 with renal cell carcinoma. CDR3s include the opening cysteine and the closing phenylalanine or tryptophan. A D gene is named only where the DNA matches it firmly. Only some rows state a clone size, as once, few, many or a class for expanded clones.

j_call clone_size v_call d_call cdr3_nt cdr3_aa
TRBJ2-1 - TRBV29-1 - TGCAGCTACTGGTACAATGAGCAGTTCTTC CSYWYNEQFF
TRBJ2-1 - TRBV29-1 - TGCAGCGCCCTACGGGGTCTCAATGAGCAGTTCTTC CSALRGLNEQFF
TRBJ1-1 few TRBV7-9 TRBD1 TGTGCCAGCAGCTCCCTGACAGGGGGTTCGGGCACTGAAGCTTTCTTT CASSSLTGGSGTEAFF
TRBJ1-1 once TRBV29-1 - TGCGGAGGGAGGGGGGGTGGCACTGAAGCTTTCTTT CGGRGGGTEAFF
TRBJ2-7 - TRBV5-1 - TGCGCCAGCAGCTTGGGGCCCGCCTACGAGCAGTACTTC CASSLGPAYEQYF
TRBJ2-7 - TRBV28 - TGTGCCAGCAGTTTCGGATGGGGGGATAGGGAGCAGTACTTC CASSFGWGDREQYF
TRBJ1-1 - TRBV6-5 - TGTGCCAGCACCTTAACGGGGAACACTGAAGCTTTCTTT CASTLTGNTEAFF
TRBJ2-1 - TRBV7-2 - TGTGCCAGCAGCCCCGAGGGTAGGGCGTTCGCCAATGAGCAGTTCTTC CASSPEGRAFANEQFF
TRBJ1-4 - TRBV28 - TGTGCCAGCAGTTTGTCAGGGTTTGGGGAAAAACTGTTTTTT CASSLSGFGEKLFF
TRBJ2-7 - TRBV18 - TGTGCCAGCTCACCAAACATACTCCAAAGCGGCGAGCAGTACTTC CASSPNILQSGEQYF
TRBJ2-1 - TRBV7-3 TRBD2 TGTGCCAGCAGCTTAATAGCGGCTAGCGGGGACAATGAGCAGTTCTTC CASSLIAASGDNEQFF
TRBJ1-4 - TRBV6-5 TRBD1 TGTGCCAGCAGTTACATGACAGGGGACGAAAAACTGTTTTTT CASSYMTGDEKLFF
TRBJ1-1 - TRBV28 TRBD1 TGTGCCAGCAGTTCTCCTGGGACAGTGGCTATCTTT CASSSPGTVAIF
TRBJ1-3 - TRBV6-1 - TGTGCCAGCAGTGAACACAGCCCCTCTGGAAACACCATATATTTT CASSEHSPSGNTIYF
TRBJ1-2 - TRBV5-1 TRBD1 TGTGCCAGCAGCTTTCGGGACAGGGTAAACTATGGCTACACCTTC CASSFRDRVNYGYTF
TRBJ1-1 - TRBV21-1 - TGTGCCAGCAGCCCCCCCTTCCCGGGACAGGGTCGAAGCCCGGAGACCACTGAAGCTTTCTTT CASSPPFPGQGRSPETTEAFF
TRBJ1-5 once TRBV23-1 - TGCGCCAGCAGGCGATTGACATGCAATCAGCCCCAGCATTTT CASRRLTCNQPQHF
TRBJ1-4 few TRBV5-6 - TGTGCCAGCAGCTTTATTGCAACTAATGAAAAACTGTTTTTT CASSFIATNEKLFF
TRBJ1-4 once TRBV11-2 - TGTGCCAGCAGCTTAGATTACCTTGGGATTAGTGAAAAACTGTTTTTT CASSLDYLGISEKLFF
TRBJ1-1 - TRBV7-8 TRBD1 TGTGCCAGCAGCCCGGGACAGGGACGCACTGAAGCTTTCTTT CASSPGQGRTEAFF
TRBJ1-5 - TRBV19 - TGTGCCAGTAGACCAGGGTTAAATCAGCCCCAGCATTTT CASRPGLNQPQHF
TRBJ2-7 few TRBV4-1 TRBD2 TGCGCCAGCAGCCTAGCGGGGGGACAATACGAGCAGTACTTC CASSLAGGQYEQYF
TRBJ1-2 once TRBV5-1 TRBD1 TGCGCCAGCAGCTTGATGGGACAGGGGGCCGGAGGCTACACCTTC CASSLMGQGAGGYTF
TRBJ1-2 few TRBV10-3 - TGTGCCATCAGTGGGGGCTGGGTTCGGGGCTACACCTTC CAISGGWVRGYTF
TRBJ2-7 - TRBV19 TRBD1 TGTGCCAGTAGTACGGGACAGGGGGACGAGCAGTACTTC CASSTGQGDEQYF
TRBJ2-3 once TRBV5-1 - TGCGCCAGCAGCCTGACCCTGGACGGTTCAGATACGCAGTATTTT CASSLTLDGSDTQYF
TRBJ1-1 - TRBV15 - TGTGCCACCAGCAGAGATCAATTGGGGCAGGGGTTAGATGAAGCTTTCTTT CATSRDQLGQGLDEAFF
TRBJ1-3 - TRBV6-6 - TGTGCCAGCAGTTCCCCCCCCACCATATATTTT CASSSPPTIYF
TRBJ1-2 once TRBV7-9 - TGCGCCAGCAGCCATGACGACCCAGGGTTAAACTATGGCTACACCTTC CASSHDDPGLNYGYTF
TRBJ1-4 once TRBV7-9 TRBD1 TGTGCCAGCAGCTTAAGACAGGGGAATGAAAAACTGTTTTTT CASSLRQGNEKLFF
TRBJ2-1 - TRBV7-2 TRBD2 TGTGCCAGCATCCCTCAAGCGGGAGTCGGGGAGCAGTTCTTC CASIPQAGVGEQFF
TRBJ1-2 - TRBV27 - TGTGCCAGCAGTTTGGGGGGGTTCCCCTATGGCTACACCTTC CASSLGGFPYGYTF
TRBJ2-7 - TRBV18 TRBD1 TGTGCCAGCTCCCAGGGGACAGAACGCGAGCAGTACTTC CASSQGTEREQYF
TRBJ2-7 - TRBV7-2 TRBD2 TGTGCCAGCAGCTTAGTGGGCGGGGGAACCTACGAGCAGTACTTC CASSLVGGGTYEQYF
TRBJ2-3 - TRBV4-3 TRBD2 TGCGCCAGCAGCCAAGGTTACCAGCGGGATAGGGCAGATACGCAGTATTTT CASSQGYQRDRADTQYF
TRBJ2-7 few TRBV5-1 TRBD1 TGCGCCAGCAGCCCGCGGACAGGGGGGGGCTACGAGCAGTACTTC CASSPRTGGGYEQYF
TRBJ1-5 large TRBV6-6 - TGTGCCAGCAGTCGACAGGTGGATAGCAATCAGCCCCAGCATTTT CASSRQVDSNQPQHF
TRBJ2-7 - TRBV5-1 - TGCGCCAGCAGCTGGGGAACCTCCCCCGAGCAGTACTTC CASSWGTSPEQYF
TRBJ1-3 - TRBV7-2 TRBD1 TGTGCCAGCATCCTGGACAGGGGGCTGGGAAACACCATATATTTT CASILDRGLGNTIYF
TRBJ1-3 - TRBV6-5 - TGTGCCAGCAGTTACTCCCCTCGGGGGACTGGAAACACCATATATTTT CASSYSPRGTGNTIYF
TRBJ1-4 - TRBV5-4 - TGTGCCAGCAGCTTGGAGGGGGGAGCTAATGAAAAACTGTTTTTT CASSLEGGANEKLFF
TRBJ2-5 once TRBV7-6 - TGTGCCAGCAGCCCCGCGGCCTTTGAGGGGAAAGAGACCCAGTACTTC CASSPAAFEGKETQYF